The 32 T cell receptor beta chains presented below share a single source sample, sequenced in a study of cytomegalovirus exposure and HLA in healthy donors. The PCR used 60 Vbeta and 13 Jbeta primers. Measured with immunoSEQ multiplex PCR; TCRdb has only the in-frame clones, and not every one. The table lists 99,000 or so clones, roughly 76% of them singletons. The sample was PBMCs. Receptors were obtained from a man younger than 40 in good health and CMV-seropositive.

The V and J genes are TRBV6-5 and TRBJ1-5; TRBD1 matches at 7 bases. The length of the CDR3 is 15 residues. CDR1 MNHEY and CDR2 SVGAGI come from the germline V gene. Trimming took 10 bases from V and 3 from J; bases not matched to a gene: 12. This CDR3 is CATQKDRTFNQPQHF. As DNA, the CDR3 is TGTGCCACTCAAAAGGACAGGACCTTCAATCAGCCCCAGCATTTT.

This clone came up a few times. V usage is TRBV10-2 and J usage is TRBJ1-1; D possibly corresponds to TRBD1 (6 bases). Germline values: CDR1 WSHSY, CDR2 SAAADI. Trimming shortened V by 5 bases and J by 1 base, and 11 bases separated the two germline ends. This CDR3 is built from 14 residues. CDR3 sequence: CASSLTGGNTEAFF. In DNA form, the CDR3 reads TGCGCCAGCAGTCTGACAGGCGGGAACACTGAAGCTTTCTTT.

A single count supports this clone. The V call is TRBV14, the J call TRBJ1-3, with D perhaps matching TRBD1 (5 bases). Germline V gene sequence: CDR1 SGHDN, CDR2 FVKESK. The germline V and J ends were trimmed by 1 base and 4 bases, with 14 bases remaining between them. The CDR3 contains 16 residues. The CDR3 nucleotides are TGTGCCAGCAGCCAAGGACAGTGGCTGGGAGGAAACACCATATATTTT. Translation: CASSQGQWLGGNTIYF.

This clone has a handful of counts. CDR3 sequence: CASSYPLTGTDTQYF. CDR3 DNA sequence: TGTGCCAGCAGTTACCCCTTGACAGGCACAGATACGCAGTATTTT. J is TRBJ2-3 and V is TRBV6-6; maybe TRBD1 (5 bases). Per germline, CDR1 MNHNY and CDR2 SVGAGI (reference sequence). The CDR3 contains 15 residues. Between the trimmed V and J ends, which lost 2 bases and 1 base, there was a span of 10 bases.

The chain recombines TRBV5-6 with TRBJ1-4; D call uncertain. Germline loops: CDR1 SGHDT, CDR2 YYEEEE. Trimming took off 3 bases at V and 0 bases at J, with 3 bases between the two ends. The CDR3 runs 13 residues. CDR3 nucleotides: TGTGCCAGCAGCTCCTCAACTAATGAAAAACTGTTTTTT. Protein: CASSSSTNEKLFF.

The gene calls are TRBV5-1 and TRBJ2-5, with a tentative D call TRBD1 (6 bases). Germline loops: CDR1 SGHRS, CDR2 YFSETQ. The CDR3 length is 14 residues. Trimming pared 4 bases from V and 1 base from J, leaving 11 bases between. The CDR3 DNA follows: TGCGCCAGCAGCAGGGGGACGGTCCAAGAGACCCAGTACTTC. Its protein product is CASSRGTVQETQYF.

The chain links TRBV6-1 to TRBJ2-1; 12 nucleotides align to TRBD2. Germline assignment: CDR1 MNHNS and CDR2 SASEGT. This CDR3 comprises 17 residues. J gave up 1 base and V 1 base, and 2 bases lay outside the gene matches. The CDR3 protein is CASSEELAGGSYNEQFF. The CDR3 DNA is TGTGCCAGCAGTGAAGAGCTAGCGGGGGGGTCCTACAATGAGCAGTTCTTC.

V and J are TRBV5-1 and TRBJ1-6; D is unresolved. Germline lookup yields CDR1 SGHRS and CDR2 YFSETQ. This CDR3 has 13 amino acids. Trimming pared 0 bases from V and 9 bases from J, leaving 7 bases between. CDR3 bases: TGCGCCAGCAGCTTGGTCCGTAGTTCACCCCTCCACTTT. It is translated as CASSLVRSSPLHF. Variable domain in full (rest from reference TRBV5-1 and TRBJ1-6): KAGVTQTPRYLIKTRGQQVTLSCSPISGHRSVSWYQQTPGQGLQFLFEYFSETQRNKGNFPGRFSGRQFSNSRSEMNVSTLELGDSALYLCASSLVRSSPLHFGNGTRLTVT.

The CDR3 loop reads CASSLSGGRQETQYF. CDR3 nucleotides: TGTGCCAGCAGCTTATCCGGGGGGCGGCAAGAGACCCAGTACTTC. This sequence joins TRBV7-6 and TRBJ2-5; D might be TRBD2 (7 bases). The V end lost 2 bases, the J end lost 2 bases, and 12 bases lay between the germline ends. CDR3 length: 15 residues. The germline V gene encodes CDR1 SGHVS and CDR2 FNYEAQ.

The DNA of the CDR3 is TGTGCCAGCAGCTTAATGGCTAGCGGGGGGAGGGATACGCAGTATTTT. Amino acids: CASSLMASGGRDTQYF. The V call is TRBV7-2, the J call TRBJ2-3; 11 bases fit TRBD2. V was clipped by 2 bases and J by 6 bases; unmatched bases: 7. CDR1 and CDR2 from the germline V gene are SGHTA and FQGNSA. CDR3 length: 16 residues.

The V and J genes are TRBV9 and TRBJ1-3; a weak D match, TRBD1 (5 bases). The germline CDR1 and CDR2 sequences are SGDLS and YYNGEE. The V end was cut by 0 bases, the J end by 4 bases, with 26 bases between. This CDR3 has 20 amino acids. The chain's CDR3 is CASSVDPLLYPRQGGNTIYF. The CDR3 DNA follows: TGTGCCAGCAGCGTAGATCCCCTACTCTATCCTCGGCAGGGCGGAAACACCATATATTTT. The full variable domain, completed using reference TRBV9 and TRBJ1-3, is DSGVTQTPKHLITATGQRVTLRCSPRSGDLSVYWYQQSLDQGLQFLIQYYNGEERAKGNILERFSAQQFPDLHSELNLSSLELGDSALYFCASSVDPLLYPRQGGNTIYFGEGSWLTVV.

The V call is TRBV6-5, the J call TRBJ2-7; tentatively, D is TRBD2 (6 bases). V was shortened by 2 bases and J by 2 bases, with 10 bases between the two germline ends. Germline CDR1 is MNHEY and CDR2 is SVGAGI. This CDR3 is built from 14 residues. The CDR3 protein is CASSYAGLTYEQYF. CDR3 in DNA: TGTGCCAGCAGTTACGCGGGACTTACCTACGAGCAGTACTTC.

The chain employs TRBV7-2 and TRBJ2-7; 8 bases fit TRBD1. With 5 bases clipped from V and 2 bases from J, the junction kept 5 bases outside the gene matches. Germline V gene data show CDR1 as SGHTA and CDR2 as FQGNSA. This CDR3 comprises 14 residues. The DNA of the CDR3 is TGTGCCAGCAGCCTAGTACAGGGGGCCTACGAGCAGTACTTC. It is translated as CASSLVQGAYEQYF.

The chain recombines TRBV14 with TRBJ2-1; no firm D call. Trimming removed 2 bases from V and 4 bases from J, with 12 bases in between. Germline-derived CDR1 and CDR2 are SGHDN and FVKESK. The CDR3 covers 15 residues. CDR3 bases: TGTGCCAGCAGCCAACCCCCTGTTAGATACAATGAGCAGTTCTTC. Amino acids: CASSQPPVRYNEQFF.

This chain joins TRBV5-6 and TRBJ2-3; the match to TRBD2 covers 7 bases. This CDR3 is 14 amino acids long. V was pared by 3 bases and J by 5 bases, with 6 bases of the junction left unmatched. Germline V gene lookup returns CDR1 SGHDT and CDR2 YYEEEE. Here the CDR3 DNA reads TGTGCCAGCAGCTGGGGGGACTATTTAGATACGCAGTATTTT. Protein: CASSWGDYLDTQYF.

The genes are TRBV6-5 and TRBJ1-5; TRBD1 matches 10 bases. This CDR3 comprises 14 residues. After removal of 5 bases from V and 6 bases from J, the junction contained 4 bases not matched to a gene. The germline CDR1 and CDR2 sequences are MNHEY and SVGAGI. Here the CDR3 reads CASSTTGGGQPQHF. CDR3 sequence (DNA): TGTGCCAGCAGTACGACAGGGGGCGGTCAGCCCCAGCATTTT.

The V call is TRBV6-1, the J call TRBJ2-1, with a tentative D call TRBD2 (5 bases). V gave up 6 bases and J gave up 0 bases, with 12 bases separating them. Germline V gene data show CDR1 as MNHNS and CDR2 as SASEGT. The CDR3 runs to 15 residues. The CDR3 DNA sequence: TGTGCCAGCAGAACGGGTGGGAGCTCCTACAATGAGCAGTTCTTC. This codes for CASRTGGSSYNEQFF.

The V and J genes are TRBV19 and TRBJ1-4; 8 positions agree with TRBD1. The CDR3 covers 14 residues. Looked up from germline, CDR1 is LNHDA and CDR2 is SQIVND (reference sequence). V trimming: 4 bases; J trimming: 8 bases; junction bases outside the gene matches: 6. CDR3 sequence reads: CASSKQGGREKLFF. DNA of the CDR3: TGTGCCAGTAGTAAACAGGGGGGTCGGGAAAAACTGTTTTTT.

The chain is built from TRBV10-3 and TRBJ1-1; possibly TRBD1 for D (6 bases). Germline CDR1 is ENHRY and CDR2 is SYGVKD. The CDR3 has 15 residues. V was shortened by 1 base and J by 2 bases, with 11 bases between the two germline ends. The CDR3 region is CAISEYGTLNTEAFF. The CDR3 bases are TGTGCCATCAGTGAGTACGGGACACTTAACACTGAAGCTTTCTTT.

This sequence joins TRBV4-1 and TRBJ2-1, with 12 bases identical to TRBD2. With 2 bases clipped from V and 9 bases from J, the junction kept 8 bases outside the gene matches. Germline V lookup: CDR1 MGHRA, CDR2 YSYEKL. The CDR3 spans 16 residues. CDR3 in amino acids: CASSQSLLAGGTEQFF. As DNA, the CDR3 is TGCGCCAGCAGCCAATCCTTGCTAGCGGGGGGGACTGAGCAGTTCTTC.

The chain combines TRBV9 with TRBJ2-5; possibly TRBD1 for D (6 bases). The germline CDR1 and CDR2 sequences are SGDLS and YYNGEE. Trimming shortened V by 0 bases and J by 1 base, and 7 bases separated the two germline ends. There are 14 residues in the CDR3. The CDR3 is CASSVVGGQETQYF. The CDR3 DNA reads TGTGCCAGCAGCGTAGTAGGGGGCCAAGAGACCCAGTACTTC.

The CDR3 DNA follows: TGTGCCTGGAGTGGGGGGACAGGGGGATCACCCCTCCACTTT. The encoded protein is CAWSGGTGGSPLHF. This chain connects TRBV30 to TRBJ1-6; 11 bases agree with TRBD1. Unmatched junction bases numbered 3, after V lost 1 base and J lost 10 bases. Per germline, CDR1 GTSNPN and CDR2 SVGIG (reference sequence). The CDR3 has 14 amino acids.

V is TRBV5-1 and J is TRBJ2-7, with a tentative D call TRBD1 (6 bases). V was cut by 0 bases and J by 7 bases, with 14 bases left in between. CDR1 is SGHRS and CDR2 is YFSETQ in the germline V gene. The CDR3 has 14 amino acids. For the CDR3, the DNA is TGCGCCAGCAGCTTGGATGCAGGGGCGAGGGAGCAGTACTTC. It specifies CASSLDAGAREQYF.

The CDR3 spells CASSVGIFNSPLHF. The CDR3 region has the DNA TGCGCCAGCAGCGTCGGGATTTTTAATTCACCCCTCCACTTT. The J gene is TRBJ1-6, the V gene TRBV5-1, with no clear D. Germline CDR1 SGHRS, CDR2 YFSETQ. Trimming took off 4 bases at V and 6 bases at J, with 11 bases between the two ends. The CDR3 is made up of 14 amino acids.

CDR3 sequence: CASSLRAGGPIYEQYF. The CDR3 bases are TGTGCCAGCAGCTTAAGGGCAGGGGGCCCTATCTACGAGCAGTACTTC. The V call is TRBV7-2, the J call TRBJ2-7, with 8 bases aligning to TRBD1. This CDR3 has 16 residues. Germline V gives CDR1 SGHTA, CDR2 FQGNSA. Losses at the gene ends were 2 bases for V and 3 bases for J; bases not matched to a gene: 9.

The chain carries TRBV18 and TRBJ1-3, with D unresolved. Deletions cut 3 bases from V and 0 bases from J, with 9 bases between. The germline gives CDR1 KGHSH, CDR2 LQKENI. This CDR3 has 15 amino acids. The CDR3 DNA follows: TGTGCCAGCTCACCCCCACTCCTCTCTGGAAACACCATATATTTT. Protein: CASSPPLLSGNTIYF.

The V gene is TRBV19, the J gene TRBJ1-6; 8 positions match TRBD1. Germline values: CDR1 LNHDA, CDR2 SQIVND (reference sequence). This CDR3 is built from 15 residues. Trimming at V came to 5 bases and at J to 10 bases, leaving 10 bases not matched to a gene. The chain's CDR3 is CASSFQRQGNSPLHF. The CDR3 nucleotides read TGTGCCAGTAGTTTCCAGCGACAGGGGAACTCACCCCTCCACTTT.

V is TRBV2 and J is TRBJ2-1; 8 bases line up with TRBD2. The trim removed 3 bases at V and 8 bases at J, leaving 6 bases unmatched. This CDR3 has 14 amino acids. Germline CDR1 is SNHLY and CDR2 is FYNNEI. The CDR3 here is CASSEINGRDEQFF. As DNA, the CDR3 is TGTGCCAGCAGTGAGATCAACGGGAGGGATGAGCAGTTCTTC. Full variable domain (missing parts from reference TRBV2 and TRBJ2-1): EPEVTQTPSHQVTQMGQEVILRCVPISNHLYFYWYRQILGQKVEFLVSFYNNEISEKSEIFDDQFSVERPDGSNFTLKIRSTKLEDSAMYFCASSEINGRDEQFFGPGTRLTVL.

The chain carries TRBV6-4 and TRBJ2-5; 13 bases map to TRBD2. The germline CDR1 and CDR2 sequences are MRHNA and SNTAGT. V was pared by 8 bases and J by 10 bases, with 22 bases of the junction left unmatched. The CDR3 is 18 amino acids. CDR3 sequence reads: CASGWGLGLAGPPWDQYF. The DNA of the CDR3 is TGTGCCAGCGGGTGGGGCCTGGGACTAGCGGGGCCACCTTGGGACCAGTACTTC.

In its sample, this clone was seen a few times. The V gene is TRBV11-1, the J gene TRBJ1-5, with D maybe TRBD1 (5 bases). CDR3 length: 15 amino acids. Deletions cut 5 bases from V and 3 bases from J, with 14 bases between. Germline V lookup: CDR1 SGHAT, CDR2 FQDESV (reference sequence). The CDR3 sequence: CASSRSTGPNQPQHF. In DNA, the CDR3 is TGTGCCAGCAGCAGAAGTACAGGCCCCAATCAGCCCCAGCATTTT.

The chain carries TRBV6-1 and TRBJ1-3, with D tentatively TRBD1 (6 bases). The germline V gene encodes CDR1 MNHNS and CDR2 SASEGT. This CDR3 is 14 amino acids long. Trimming pared 2 bases from V and 2 bases from J, leaving 7 bases between. In DNA form, the CDR3 reads TGTGCCAGCAGTGAATGGGGGCCTGGAAACACCATATATTTT. Protein sequence: CASSEWGPGNTIYF.

The rearrangement links TRBV10-3 to TRBJ2-7; tentatively, D is TRBD1 (6 bases). Deletions cut 8 bases from V and 1 base from J, with 15 bases between. Germline CDR1 ENHRY, CDR2 SYGVKD. The CDR3 is 14 residues long. CDR3: CAIEAGVGSYEQYF. The DNA for the CDR3 is TGTGCCATCGAAGCAGGGGTAGGGTCCTACGAGCAGTACTTC.